A single sample is the source of the 25 T cell receptor beta chains below, sequenced in a study of CD8 T cells in ankylosing spondylitis. Using its own MiXCR run on the 5' RACE reads, TCRdb lists one record per CDR3 protein. The repertoire consists of about 200,000 distinct CDR3 sequences, with 10% to 15% occurring once and the leading ten covering 16%. Sequencing was done on a sample of blood, either unsorted or a sorted T cell fraction (not recorded which). The receptors here all came from a male donor with ankylosing spondylitis or in good health (not recorded which).

The chain combines TRBV5-6 with TRBJ2-4; the D gene is possibly TRBD2 (6 bases). The V gene's germline CDR1 is SGHDT and CDR2 YYEEEE. V dropped 0 bases and J dropped 5 bases, with 6 bases sitting between them. This CDR3 comprises 13 residues. CDR3 in amino acids: CASSLGGENIQYF. The CDR3 region has the DNA TGTGCCAGCAGCTTGGGGGGGGAAAACATTCAGTACTTC. Supplemented by reference TRBV5-6 and TRBJ2-4, the full variable domain reads DAGVTQSPTHLIKTRGQQVTLRCSPKSGHDTVSWYQQALGQGPQFIFQYYEEEERQRGNFPDRFSGHQFPNYSSELNVNALLLGDSALYLCASSLGGENIQYFGAGTRLSVL.

In its sample, this clonotype was seen a few times. The rearrangement uses TRBV7-7 and TRBJ2-1; D may be TRBD2 (6 bases). The CDR3 runs 19 residues. CDR1 and CDR2 (germline): SSHAT, FNYEAQ (reference sequence). The V and J ends lost 2 bases and 7 bases respectively, with 27 bases between them. The CDR3 DNA reads as TGTGCCAGCAGCTTATCCATTTCGATGGGGGGAGAACCTGGAAATGAGCAGTTCTTC. Translating it yields CASSLSISMGGEPGNEQFF. The full variable domain, with the rest looked up from reference TRBV7-7 and TRBJ2-1, is GAGVSQSPRYKVTKRGQDVTLRCDPISSHATLYWYQQALGQGPEFLTYFNYEAQPDKSGLPSDRFSAERPEGSISTLTIQRTEQRDSAMYRCASSLSISMGGEPGNEQFFGPGTRLTVL.

V usage is TRBV24-1 and J usage is TRBJ2-7; the D gene is possibly TRBD2 (5 bases). CDR3 length: 11 residues. Looked up from germline, CDR1 is KGHDR and CDR2 is SFDVKD. V lost 10 bases to trimming and J lost 9 bases, with 15 bases between them. CDR3 in amino acids: CATEDRGWQYF. CDR3 sequence (DNA): TGTGCCACTGAGGATCGGGGTTGGCAGTACTTC.

This clonotype was seen a handful of times. CDR3 protein: CASSLGGGGTDTQYF. CDR3 DNA: TGTGCCAGCAGTTTAGGTGGGGGGGGCACAGATACGCAGTATTTT. This rearrangement joins TRBV27 to TRBJ2-3, with TRBD2 identical over 7 bases. Germline values: CDR1 MNHEY, CDR2 SMNVEV (reference sequence). The CDR3 contains 15 residues. V shed 2 bases, J shed 1 base, and the junction held 3 bases outside the gene matches.

A few counts support this clonotype. The CDR3: CSVTGSLRSYEQYF. The CDR3, as DNA: TGCAGCGTGACAGGGAGCCTCAGGTCCTACGAGCAGTACTTC. This chain links TRBV29-1 with TRBJ2-7; 7 bases match TRBD1. This CDR3 contains 14 residues. V trimming: 6 bases; J trimming: 1 base; junction bases outside the gene matches: 9. Germline values: CDR1 SQVTM, CDR2 ANQGSEA.

The J gene is TRBJ2-3, the V gene TRBV19; no clear D gene. There are 15 residues in the CDR3. CDR1 is LNHDA, CDR2 SQIVND, per germline (reference sequence). The V and J ends lost 3 bases and 4 bases respectively, with 14 bases between them. CDR3 amino acids: CASSMGYKGADTQYF. As DNA, the CDR3 is TGTGCCAGTAGTATGGGGTACAAGGGTGCAGATACGCAGTATTTT.

J is TRBJ2-2 and V is TRBV12-3 or TRBV12-4; a weak D match, TRBD1 (6 bases). V dropped 7 bases and J dropped 0 bases, with 9 bases sitting between them. This CDR3 region has 14 residues. Here the CDR3 DNA reads TGTGCCAGCATACCAGGGGCGAACACCGGGGAGCTGTTTTTT. Translated: CASIPGANTGELFF.

This clonotype was seen more than once but under ten times. The chain couples TRBV5-1 to TRBJ2-5; D might be TRBD2 (6 bases). Trimming removed 0 bases at V and 2 bases at J, with 11 bases between. This CDR3 region has 15 residues. Per the germline V gene, CDR1 is SGHRS and CDR2 is YFSETQ. CDR3 amino acids: CASSLEPSVQETQYF. The CDR3 bases are TGCGCCAGCAGCTTGGAACCTAGCGTTCAAGAGACCCAGTACTTC.

The chain joins TRBV7-9 to TRBJ2-7; 9 bases match TRBD1. This CDR3 spans 14 amino acids. The germline gives CDR1 SEHNR, CDR2 FQNEAQ (reference sequence). The J segment lost 6 bases and the V segment lost 5 bases, leaving 8 bases of the junction unmatched. The CDR3 sequence is CASSPRDRVSEQYF. The CDR3 nucleotides are TGTGCCAGCAGCCCCCGGGACAGGGTGAGCGAGCAGTACTTC.

This CDR3 reads CASSYRRTGSPSYEQYF. The CDR3 DNA sequence: TGTGCCAGCAGCTATCGACGGACAGGGTCGCCCTCCTACGAGCAGTACTTC. This chain joins TRBV2 and TRBJ2-7, with TRBD1 matching over 8 bases. Germline CDR1 is SNHLY and CDR2 is FYNNEI. Trimming took 6 bases from V and 0 from J; bases not matched to a gene: 13. The CDR3 contains 17 residues.

This clonotype was found a few times. The chain has TRBV28 and TRBJ2-7; D possibly corresponds to TRBD2 (5 bases). This CDR3 comprises 11 residues. Trimming pared 3 bases from V and 7 bases from J, leaving 7 bases between. Germline-derived CDR1 and CDR2 are MDHEN and SYDVKM. The CDR3 DNA is TGTGCCAGCAGTTTCGGGGAAGAGCAGTACTTC. Translated: CASSFGEEQYF.

The sample holds a few counts of this clonotype. The chain has TRBV9 and TRBJ1-3; TRBD1 agrees at 7 bases. There are 15 residues in the CDR3. CDR1 SGDLS and CDR2 YYNGEE come from the germline V gene. The junction had 5 bases not matched to a gene; V was cut back by 1 base and J by 4 bases. CDR3 loop: CASSVSDRAGNTIYF. CDR3 coding DNA: TGTGCCAGCAGCGTATCAGACAGGGCCGGAAACACCATATATTTT.

This clonotype has a single count. The chain recombines TRBV11-2 with TRBJ2-1; TRBD1 matches at 9 bases. Germline V gene lookup returns CDR1 SGHAT and CDR2 FQNNGV. The V segment lost 4 bases and the J segment 6 bases; nucleotides outside the gene matches: 13. The CDR3 extends over 17 amino acids. The CDR3 region has the DNA TGTGCCAGCAGCTCCGGGCCGGGACAGGGACGGACCAATGAGCAGTTCTTC. Amino acids: CASSSGPGQGRTNEQFF.

The table lists this clonotype with many counts. V gene TRBV5-6 combines with J gene TRBJ2-7; tentatively, D is TRBD1 or TRBD2 (5 bases each). Deletions cut 4 bases from V and 4 bases from J, with 15 bases between. Germline assignment: CDR1 SGHDT and CDR2 YYEEEE. This CDR3 is 14 amino acids long. CDR3 residues: CASSLPGTTYEQYF. CDR3 nucleotide sequence: TGTGCCAGCAGCCTACCCGGGACGACATACGAGCAGTACTTC.

This clonotype occurred a few times. The J gene is TRBJ2-5, the V gene TRBV7-6; 8 bases agree with TRBD2. Germline-derived CDR1 and CDR2 are SGHVS and FNYEAQ. This CDR3 is 15 amino acids long. V gave up 2 bases and J gave up 5 bases; unmatched junction bases: 7. The CDR3 coding sequence is TGTGCCAGCAGCTTATATAGCGGGGAAGGGGAGACCCAGTACTTC. This codes for CASSLYSGEGETQYF. Looking up the rest from reference TRBV7-6 and TRBJ2-5 gives the full variable domain: GAGVSQSPRYKVTKRGQDVALRCDPISGHVSLYWYRQALGQGPEFLTYFNYEAQQDKSGLPNDRFSAERPEGSISTLTIQRTEQRDSAMYRCASSLYSGEGETQYFGPGTRLLVL.

Only one count was recorded for this clonotype. This sequence joins TRBV4-2 and TRBJ2-7; TRBD2 matches at 13 bases. CDR1 and CDR2 from the germline V gene are LGHNA and YNFKEQ. This CDR3 region has 17 residues. V was pared by 0 bases and J by 3 bases, with 5 bases of the junction left unmatched. The DNA for the CDR3 is TGTGCCAGCAGCCAAGAGGAAGGGACTAGCGGGGTCTACGAGCAGTACTTC. Its translation is CASSQEEGTSGVYEQYF.

This clonotype was counted many times. The chain employs TRBV29-1 and TRBJ2-1; 8 bases align to TRBD2. Looked up from germline, CDR1 is SQVTM and CDR2 is ANQGSEA. The CDR3 is 15 amino acids. Trimming removed 4 bases from V and 9 bases from J; junction bases left unmatched: 14. The CDR3 reads CSVGDVREGPGEQFF. DNA of the CDR3: TGCAGCGTTGGTGATGTACGGGAGGGCCCGGGTGAGCAGTTCTTC.

The chain joins TRBV11-2 to TRBJ2-7, with 11 bases that match TRBD1. CDR1 SGHAT and CDR2 FQNNGV come from the germline V gene. The CDR3 loop spans 14 amino acids. The trim removed 7 bases at V and 7 bases at J, leaving 9 bases unmatched. CDR3 loop: CASTTPGQGGEQYF. CDR3 coding DNA: TGTGCCAGCACCACCCCGGGACAGGGGGGAGAGCAGTACTTC. Together with reference TRBV11-2 and TRBJ2-7, the CDR3 gives the full variable domain: EAGVAQSPRYKIIEKRQSVAFWCNPISGHATLYWYQQILGQGPKLLIQFQNNGVVDDSQLPKDRFSAERLKGVDSTLKIQPAKLEDSAVYLCASTTPGQGGEQYFGPGTRLTVT.

The J gene is TRBJ1-4, the V gene TRBV20-1; D remains unclear. Per germline, CDR1 DFQATT and CDR2 SNEGSKA (reference sequence). The CDR3 is 13 residues long. Trimming removed 3 bases from V and 4 bases from J, with 9 bases in between. CDR3 amino acids: CSASARFNEKLFF. The CDR3 nucleotides read TGCAGTGCTAGCGCGCGGTTTAATGAAAAACTGTTTTTT.

V and J are TRBV27 and TRBJ2-7, with 11 bases matching TRBD2. This CDR3 has 16 residues. V was clipped by 0 bases and J by 2 bases; unmatched bases: 3. Germline CDR1 is MNHEY and CDR2 is SMNVEV (reference sequence). The CDR3 here is CASSLSPLAGAYEQYF. The CDR3 nucleotides read TGTGCCAGCAGTTTATCCCCACTAGCGGGGGCCTACGAGCAGTACTTC.

This clonotype was seen only a few times. V gene TRBV6-1 combines with J gene TRBJ2-3; perhaps TRBD1 as D (6 bases). Germline CDR1 and CDR2: MNHNS and SASEGT. V lost 2 bases and J lost 2, with 11 bases in between. This CDR3 contains 15 residues. CDR3 sequence reads: CASSEPGHYTDTQYF. The CDR3 DNA reads TGTGCCAGCAGTGAACCGGGACACTACACAGATACGCAGTATTTT.

The sample holds a few counts of this clonotype. This chain connects TRBV27 to TRBJ2-7; D possibly corresponds to TRBD1 (5 bases). The CDR3 has 16 amino acids. In germline, CDR1 is MNHEY, CDR2 SMNVEV (reference sequence). Trimming took 1 base from V and 5 from J, leaving 18 bases between them. CDR3: CASSLFSGFGAHEQYF. CDR3 DNA: TGTGCCAGCAGTTTATTTTCAGGGTTCGGTGCTCACGAGCAGTACTTC.

This clonotype was counted only a few times. The chain couples TRBV4-2 to TRBJ2-1, with a weak D call TRBD2 (6 bases). Per germline, CDR1 LGHNA and CDR2 YNFKEQ. Trimming pared 0 bases from V and 9 bases from J, leaving 21 bases between. The CDR3 consists of 17 residues. The CDR3 reads CASSQDRTGEDWAEQFF. The CDR3 DNA reads TGTGCCAGCAGCCAAGATCGGACGGGAGAGGATTGGGCTGAGCAGTTCTTC.

The chain joins TRBV20-1 to TRBJ1-2; weak D call: TRBD1 (5 bases). This CDR3 is built from 21 residues. Trimming removed 1 base at V and 5 bases at J, with 35 bases between. Germline V gives CDR1 DFQATT, CDR2 SNEGSKA (reference sequence). CDR3: CSARVLETGGQSPSTGYGYTF. In DNA form, the CDR3 reads TGCAGTGCTAGAGTCCTCGAGACGGGGGGTCAGAGTCCCTCAACTGGGTATGGCTACACCTTC.

This clonotype was detected ten times or more. The chain is built from TRBV12-3 or TRBV12-4 and TRBJ1-1; D gene unclear. Trimming removed 6 bases from V and 8 bases from J, with 7 bases in between. The CDR3 sequence is 10 residues long. The CDR3 region has the DNA TGTGCCAGCAGCCAATACGAAGCTTTCTTT. Its protein product is CASSQYEAFF.